Listed below are T cell receptor beta chains from one sample, sequenced in a study of identifying expanded T cells in peripheral blood. Here immunoSEQ multiplex PCR was the method, and the copy in TCRdb shows in-frame clones only, minus some. The sample has over 45,000 clones; approximately 82% are singletons. Sequencing was performed on blood. These receptors all stem from a person aged 18 to 70 in good health. The CDR3 runs from the conserved cysteine through the conserved F or W. Fields, in order: CDR3 protein, CDR3 DNA, D gene, clone size, V gene, J gene. D genes are given only for firm matches. Not all rows give a size; the values are once, few, many and, for expanded clones, a class.

CDR3aa: CASSLATGLNTEAFF
CDR3nt: TGTGCCAGCAGCTTAGCCACAGGCCTGAACACTGAAGCTTTCTTT
d_gene: .
abundance: .
v_gene: TRBV7-8
j_gene: TRBJ1-1

CDR3aa: CASSIQGTISNQPQHF
CDR3nt: TGTGCCAGCAGCATACAGGGGACGATAAGCAATCAGCCCCAGCATTTT
d_gene: TRBD1
abundance: .
v_gene: TRBV7-8
j_gene: TRBJ1-5

CDR3aa: CASRDSGARYEQYF
CDR3nt: TGTGCCAGCAGAGACAGCGGGGCCCGCTACGAGCAGTACTTC
d_gene: TRBD2
abundance: .
v_gene: TRBV11-2
j_gene: TRBJ2-7

CDR3aa: CASSTGQEDTQYF
CDR3nt: TGTGCCAGCAGCACGGGGCAGGAGGATACGCAGTATTTT
d_gene: .
abundance: .
v_gene: TRBV7-7
j_gene: TRBJ2-3

CDR3aa: CASSVQNEQFF
CDR3nt: TGTGCCAGCAGTGTACAGAATGAGCAGTTCTTC
d_gene: .
abundance: .
v_gene: TRBV2
j_gene: TRBJ2-1

CDR3aa: CASSFSQETQYF
CDR3nt: TGCGCCAGCAGCTTTAGTCAAGAGACCCAGTACTTC
d_gene: .
abundance: .
v_gene: TRBV5-1
j_gene: TRBJ2-5

CDR3aa: CASTSGRTYNEQFF
CDR3nt: TGTGCCAGCACCAGCGGGAGGACCTACAATGAGCAGTTCTTC
d_gene: TRBD2
abundance: .
v_gene: TRBV2
j_gene: TRBJ2-1

CDR3aa: CASSDTRRNYGYTF
CDR3nt: TGTGCCAGCAGTGATACAAGACGGAACTATGGCTACACCTTC
d_gene: .
abundance: once
v_gene: TRBV6-1
j_gene: TRBJ1-2

CDR3aa: CASRNAANNQPQHF
CDR3nt: TGTGCCAGCAGGAATGCAGCTAACAATCAGCCCCAGCATTTT
d_gene: .
abundance: .
v_gene: TRBV5-5
j_gene: TRBJ1-5

CDR3aa: CASSSPGTANEKLFF
CDR3nt: TGTGCCAGCAGCTCCCCCGGGACAGCTAATGAAAAACTGTTTTTT
d_gene: TRBD1
abundance: .
v_gene: TRBV9
j_gene: TRBJ1-4

CDR3aa: CASSLEEIQGDTIYF
CDR3nt: TGCGCCAGCAGCTTGGAGGAGATCCAAGGGGACACCATATATTTT
d_gene: .
abundance: .
v_gene: TRBV5-1
j_gene: TRBJ1-3

CDR3aa: CASGLDRGRDTQYF
CDR3nt: TGTGCTAGTGGTTTGGACCGGGGGCGGGATACGCAGTATTTT
d_gene: .
abundance: once
v_gene: TRBV12-5
j_gene: TRBJ2-3

CDR3aa: CASSLGGRNTDTQYF
CDR3nt: TGTGCCAGCAGTTTAGGGGGGAGAAACACAGATACGCAGTATTTT
d_gene: .
abundance: .
v_gene: TRBV27
j_gene: TRBJ2-3

CDR3aa: CASSEVNRSSGNTIYF
CDR3nt: TGTGCCAGCAGTGAAGTAAACAGGAGCTCTGGAAACACCATATATTTT
d_gene: .
abundance: once
v_gene: TRBV2
j_gene: TRBJ1-3

CDR3aa: CAWIPGPSTDTQYF
CDR3nt: TGTGCCTGGATCCCGGGACCTAGCACAGATACGCAGTATTTT
d_gene: .
abundance: once
v_gene: TRBV30
j_gene: TRBJ2-3

CDR3aa: CASSYSEYYGYTF
CDR3nt: TGTGCCAGCAGTTACTCGGAGTACTATGGCTACACCTTC
d_gene: .
abundance: few
v_gene: TRBV6-6
j_gene: TRBJ1-2

CDR3aa: CASSSGTVDEKLFF
CDR3nt: TGTGCCAGTAGTAGCGGGACAGTGGACGAAAAACTGTTTTTT
d_gene: TRBD1
abundance: once
v_gene: TRBV19
j_gene: TRBJ1-4

CDR3aa: CASSASGRGTVNSPLHF
CDR3nt: TGTGCCAGCAGCGCGAGCGGCCGGGGGACAGTAAATTCACCCCTCCACTTT
d_gene: TRBD1
abundance: once
v_gene: TRBV7-6
j_gene: TRBJ1-6

CDR3aa: CASSLRGQGRTEAFF
CDR3nt: TGCGCCAGCAGCTTGAGGGGACAGGGGAGGACTGAAGCTTTCTTT
d_gene: TRBD1
abundance: once
v_gene: TRBV5-1
j_gene: TRBJ1-1

CDR3aa: CASTQAGAGANVLTF
CDR3nt: TGTGCCAGCACCCAGGCAGGGGCTGGGGCCAACGTCCTGACTTTC
d_gene: .
abundance: .
v_gene: TRBV28
j_gene: TRBJ2-6

CDR3aa: CASSAGRGPQSNNEQFF
CDR3nt: TGTGCCAGCAGCGCAGGCCGCGGACCCCAAAGCAACAATGAGCAGTTCTTC
d_gene: .
abundance: .
v_gene: TRBV7-6
j_gene: TRBJ2-1

CDR3aa: CASSPRTSGNEQFF
CDR3nt: TGTGCCAGCAGCCCTCGGACTAGCGGCAATGAGCAGTTCTTC
d_gene: TRBD2
abundance: .
v_gene: TRBV11-2
j_gene: TRBJ2-1

CDR3aa: CASHEPTTGSHSYEQYF
CDR3nt: TGTGCCAGCCACGAGCCCACGACAGGTTCCCACTCCTACGAGCAGTACTTC
d_gene: .
abundance: .
v_gene: TRBV21-1
j_gene: TRBJ2-7

CDR3aa: CAGDMDHQETQYF
CDR3nt: TGTGCCGGGGACATGGATCACCAAGAGACCCAGTACTTC
d_gene: .
abundance: once
v_gene: TRBV27
j_gene: TRBJ2-5

CDR3aa: CARTGAAGNTIYF
CDR3nt: TGTGCCAGAACAGGGGCGGCTGGAAACACCATATATTTT
d_gene: TRBD1
abundance: .
v_gene: TRBV30
j_gene: TRBJ1-3

CDR3aa: CASSTDRGALNTQYF
CDR3nt: TGTGCCAGCAGCACGGACAGGGGCGCGCTGAATACGCAGTATTTT
d_gene: TRBD1
abundance: .
v_gene: TRBV5-4
j_gene: TRBJ2-3

CDR3aa: CASSGDVTYNEQFF
CDR3nt: TGTGCCAGCAGCGGAGACGTAACCTACAATGAGCAGTTCTTC
d_gene: .
abundance: .
v_gene: TRBV9
j_gene: TRBJ2-1

CDR3aa: CASSEGWGLPVITAAFF
CDR3nt: TGTGCCAGCAGTGAAGGGTGGGGGCTCCCAGTAATCACTGCAGCTTTCTTT
d_gene: .
abundance: .
v_gene: TRBV6-1
j_gene: TRBJ1-1

CDR3aa: CASGSGGYGYTF
CDR3nt: TGTGCCAGCGGTTCAGGGGGCTATGGCTACACCTTC
d_gene: TRBD1
abundance: .
v_gene: TRBV28
j_gene: TRBJ1-2

CDR3aa: CASSVYTGNTIYF
CDR3nt: TGTGCCAGCAGCGTATACACCGGAAACACCATATATTTT
d_gene: .
abundance: .
v_gene: TRBV5-4
j_gene: TRBJ1-3

CDR3aa: CASSPDRNPYEQYF
CDR3nt: TGCGCCAGCAGCCCGGACAGGAATCCCTACGAGCAGTACTTC
d_gene: TRBD1
abundance: .
v_gene: TRBV5-1
j_gene: TRBJ2-7

CDR3aa: CASSQDNTQFF
CDR3nt: TGCGCCAGCAGCCAAGATAACACGCAGTTCTTC
d_gene: .
abundance: .
v_gene: TRBV4-3
j_gene: TRBJ2-1

CDR3aa: CASSPGTSGGTGELFF
CDR3nt: TGTGCCAGCAGCCCCGGGACTAGCGGGGGCACCGGGGAGCTGTTTTTT
d_gene: TRBD2
abundance: .
v_gene: TRBV7-6
j_gene: TRBJ2-2

CDR3aa: CASSLRHVINTEETQYF
CDR3nt: TGTGCCAGCAGTCTGAGGCACGTAATAAACACCGAAGAGACCCAGTACTTC
d_gene: .
abundance: .
v_gene: TRBV2
j_gene: TRBJ2-5

CDR3aa: CASSWGEGYTEAFF
CDR3nt: TGTGCCAGCAGTTGGGGAGAGGGATACACTGAAGCTTTCTTT
d_gene: .
abundance: .
v_gene: TRBV27
j_gene: TRBJ1-1

CDR3aa: CASSLRQRAYEQYF
CDR3nt: TGTGCCAGCAGCTTGCGCCAGAGAGCCTACGAGCAGTACTTC
d_gene: .
abundance: .
v_gene: TRBV5-6
j_gene: TRBJ2-7

CDR3aa: CSAGTPEKLFF
CDR3nt: TGCAGCGCTGGGACACCTGAAAAACTGTTTTTT
d_gene: .
abundance: .
v_gene: TRBV29-1
j_gene: TRBJ1-4

CDR3aa: CASSPRQVLAKNIQYF
CDR3nt: TGTGCCAGCAGCCCCCGACAGGTCCTAGCCAAAAACATTCAGTACTTC
d_gene: .
abundance: .
v_gene: TRBV7-2
j_gene: TRBJ2-4

CDR3aa: CASKIGGASYEQYF
CDR3nt: TGTGCCAGCAAGATCGGGGGCGCCTCCTACGAGCAGTACTTC
d_gene: .
abundance: once
v_gene: TRBV2
j_gene: TRBJ2-7

CDR3aa: CASSQENYGYTF
CDR3nt: TGCGCCAGCAGCCAAGAGAACTATGGCTACACCTTC
d_gene: .
abundance: .
v_gene: TRBV4-1
j_gene: TRBJ1-2

CDR3aa: CASSEVMTGGLVTQYF
CDR3nt: TGTGCCAGCAGTGAAGTTATGACAGGGGGCTTGGTGACCCAGTACTTC
d_gene: TRBD1
abundance: .
v_gene: TRBV6-1
j_gene: TRBJ2-5

CDR3aa: CASSGGDSHEQFF
CDR3nt: TGTGCCAGCTCTGGGGGGGATTCGCATGAGCAGTTCTTC
d_gene: TRBD2
abundance: .
v_gene: TRBV11-3
j_gene: TRBJ2-1

CDR3aa: CASSLGLAGSYEQYF
CDR3nt: TGTGCCAGCAGCTTGGGGCTAGCGGGTTCCTACGAGCAGTACTTC
d_gene: TRBD2
abundance: once
v_gene: TRBV5-8
j_gene: TRBJ2-7

CDR3aa: CASRMTGEKDEKLFF
CDR3nt: TGTGCCAGTAGGATGACAGGGGAGAAGGACGAAAAACTGTTTTTT
d_gene: TRBD1
abundance: few
v_gene: TRBV19
j_gene: TRBJ1-4

CDR3aa: CASSQVGGEHTQYF
CDR3nt: TGTGCCAGCAGCCAAGTAGGCGGGGAGCATACGCAGTATTTT
d_gene: .
abundance: .
v_gene: TRBV4-2
j_gene: TRBJ2-3

CDR3aa: CASSLGFLSADTQYF
CDR3nt: TGCGCCAGCAGCTTAGGGTTTCTGTCAGCAGATACGCAGTATTTT
d_gene: .
abundance: .
v_gene: TRBV5-1
j_gene: TRBJ2-3

CDR3aa: CASTEQGITGELFF
CDR3nt: TGTGCCAGCACCGAACAGGGGATCACCGGGGAGCTGTTTTTT
d_gene: TRBD1
abundance: .
v_gene: TRBV7-9
j_gene: TRBJ2-2

CDR3aa: CASSSGPRGDTQYF
CDR3nt: TGTGCCAGTAGCTCGGGACCAAGGGGGGATACGCAGTATTTT
d_gene: .
abundance: .
v_gene: TRBV19
j_gene: TRBJ2-3

CDR3aa: CASTPPAVSSYNSPLHF
CDR3nt: TGTGCCAGCACCCCCCCGGCAGTCAGCTCCTATAATTCACCCCTCCACTTT
d_gene: .
abundance: .
v_gene: TRBV21-1
j_gene: TRBJ1-6